The sequence of this TCR beta chain was determined in a study of blood T cell dynamics during melanoma immunotherapy. Study information: First-line therapy was either pembrolizumab or nivolumab with ipilimumab for metastatic melanoma. Study-level points and caveats: Whether repertoire-driving clones were melanoma-specific could not be determined. Disease-control patients' PBMC repertoires became either more clonal or more diverse at W3.

Losses at the gene ends were 5 bases for V and 8 bases for J; bases not matched to a gene: 16. CDR1 SGHTA and CDR2 FQGNSA come from the germline V gene. The CDR3 consists of 18 residues. Of note for this clone: The antigen is not known.

Clones were read by immunoSEQ multiplex PCR, and TCRdb kept only the in-frame ones, dropping some. The table has around 6,700 clones, more than 75% seen once. Time point given: week 3, after first cycle of checkpoint inhibitor. Patients had no prior systemic cancer treatment, immunosuppressants or other active cancers. The material sequenced was blood, taken from a patient treated with checkpoint blockade. The receptor was derived from a human donor with melanoma. Some clones in this sample may be carry-over from other donors' samples. The chain uses TRBV7-2 and TRBJ2-1; 12 bases are shared with TRBD1. The CDR3: CASSLTGTGGVGWDEQFF. In DNA, the CDR3 is TGTGCCAGCAGCCTAACCGGGACAGGGGGCGTAGGGTGGGATGAGCAGTTCTTC.